This TCR beta chain was recorded in a study of cytomegalovirus exposure and HLA in healthy donors. Points from the study as a whole: Most TCR sequences showed up rarely, but some public TCRs showed up in many donors. Most TCR beta V segments were productive about 90% or about 30% of the time in an earlier analysis. Cytomegalovirus-associated TCR beta chains were listed, numbering approximately 150.

This CDR3 has 15 residues. Trimming removed 6 bases from V and 8 bases from J; junction bases left unmatched: 10. Germline loops: CDR1 MNHNS, CDR2 SASEGT. Donors likely had unrecorded immune exposures despite being nominally healthy when sampled. For this clone: The target antigen is unknown.

PCR employed 60 Vbeta and 13 Jbeta primers. The protocol was immunoSEQ multiplex PCR, while the TCRdb copy is restricted to in-frame clones and leaves out a portion. Here the sample spans about 150,000 clones, more than 65% being singletons. This sequence was found in a man aged 50 to 60 in good health and CMV-seropositive. The chain joins TRBV6-1 to TRBJ1-4, with 9 bases fitting TRBD1. Sequences were obtained from PBMCs. In DNA, the CDR3 is TGTGCCAGCAGGGAGGGGACAGGGTGGGACGAAAAACTGTTTTTT. This codes for CASREGTGWDEKLFF.